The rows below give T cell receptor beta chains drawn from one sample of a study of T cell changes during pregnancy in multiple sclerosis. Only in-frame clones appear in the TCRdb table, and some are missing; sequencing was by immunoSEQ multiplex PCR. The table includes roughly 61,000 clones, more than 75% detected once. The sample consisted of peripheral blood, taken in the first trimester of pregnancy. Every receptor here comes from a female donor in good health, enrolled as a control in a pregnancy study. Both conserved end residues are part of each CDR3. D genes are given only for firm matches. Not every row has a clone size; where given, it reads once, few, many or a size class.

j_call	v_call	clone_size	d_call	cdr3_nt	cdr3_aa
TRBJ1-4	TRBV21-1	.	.	TGTGCCGCGCCCCCCAGGGTCAATGAAAAACTGTTTTTT	CAAPPRVNEKLFF
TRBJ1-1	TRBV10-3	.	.	TGTGCCATCAGTGAGGGGAGGGCCGGCACTGAAGCTTTCTTT	CAISEGRAGTEAFF
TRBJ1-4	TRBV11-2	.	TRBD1	TGTGCCAGCAGCGCGCGGGGACAGGGGGTAACAACTAATGAAAAACTGTTTTTT	CASSARGQGVTTNEKLFF
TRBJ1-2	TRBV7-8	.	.	TGTGCCAGCAGCTCGAGACAGGATGGCTATGGCTACACCTTC	CASSSRQDGYGYTF
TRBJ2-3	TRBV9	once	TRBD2	TGTGCCAGCACCCCTAGCGGGACGTGGGATACGCAGTATTTT	CASTPSGTWDTQYF
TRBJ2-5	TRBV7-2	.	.	TGTGCCAGCAGCACTCGCTACGGAGAGACCCAGTACTTC	CASSTRYGETQYF
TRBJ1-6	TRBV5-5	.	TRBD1	TGTGCCAGCAGCTTGGCCGGACAGGGGGAAGGTTCACCCCTCCACTTT	CASSLAGQGEGSPLHF
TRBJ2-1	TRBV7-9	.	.	TGTGCCAGCAGCTTAGCGAGGCTAAATGAGCAGTTCTTC	CASSLARLNEQFF
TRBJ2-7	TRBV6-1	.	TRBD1	TGTGCCAGCAGTGAAGAGAGGACAGGATCCTACGAGCAGTACTTC	CASSEERTGSYEQYF
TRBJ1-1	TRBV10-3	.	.	TGTGCCATCAAAACTGATGAGTCCGGGTCAAACACTGAAGCTTTCTTT	CAIKTDESGSNTEAFF
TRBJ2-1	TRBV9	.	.	TGTGCCAGCAGCCCGCAAGAGATCAGGAACAATGAGCAGTTCTTC	CASSPQEIRNNEQFF
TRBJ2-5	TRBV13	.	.	TGTGCCAGCAGCTTAGAAATGAGCAGGGAACAAGAGACCCAGTACTTC	CASSLEMSREQETQYF
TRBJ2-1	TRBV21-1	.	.	TGTGCCAGCAGCAAAGGGGGGGATCCGTTCTTC	CASSKGGDPFF
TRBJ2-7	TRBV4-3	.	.	TGCGCCAGCAGCCAAGATTCGGGAGACTCCTACGAGCAGTACTTC	CASSQDSGDSYEQYF
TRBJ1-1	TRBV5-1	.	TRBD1	TGCGCCAGCAGCCCTGAGGGGGCCACTGAAGCTTTCTTT	CASSPEGATEAFF